The 22 T cell receptor beta chains below come from one sample, sequenced in a study of T cells in Graves' hyperthyroidism and ophthalmopathy. TCR beta CDR3 regions were amplified from RNA. First-round RT-PCR targeting the TCR CDR3 was performed with the HTBI primer set. One entry per CDR3 protein results from TCRdb running MiXCR on the multiplex PCR reads. The sample lists approximately 420,000 distinct CDR3 sequences; roughly an eighth were seen once. The material sequenced was blood. These receptors all come from a young woman with Graves' hyperthyroidism.

Points on this clonotype: It may be a read error: a sequence one base away is much more abundant. V usage is TRBV3-1 and J usage is TRBJ2-1; 9 nucleotides align to TRBD2. CDR3 length equals 15 residues. CDR1 LGHDT and CDR2 YNNKEL come from the germline V gene (reference sequence). The CDR3 is CASSPLGREGTERFF. Here the CDR3 DNA reads TGTGCCAGCAGTCCACTTGGGCGGGAGGGGACTGAGCGGTTCTTC.

This clonotype was seen repeatedly, ten times or more. V and J are TRBV12-3 or TRBV12-4 and TRBJ2-5, with 8 bases lining up with TRBD2. The CDR3 is 14 residues long. The trim removed 6 bases at V and 5 bases at J, leaving 8 bases unmatched. The CDR3 DNA is TGTGCCAGCAGCCCCGGGACTAGATCGGAGACCCAGTACTTC. Its translation: CASSPGTRSETQYF.

Ten or more counts support this clonotype. This chain joins TRBV27 and TRBJ1-2; 8 bases are a match to TRBD1. CDR1 is MNHEY and CDR2 is SMNVEV in the germline V gene (reference sequence). The J segment lost 5 bases and the V segment lost 5 bases, leaving 7 bases of the junction unmatched. The CDR3 is made up of 14 amino acids. This CDR3 reads CASSRTGIEYGYTF. The CDR3 nucleotides are TGTGCCAGCAGTCGGACAGGGATAGAGTATGGCTACACCTTC.

The sample holds many counts of this clonotype. CDR3 loop: CASRAFGLAEAGEQFF. The CDR3 DNA sequence: TGTGCCAGCAGGGCCTTTGGGCTAGCGGAGGCTGGTGAGCAGTTCTTC. The chain employs TRBV11-2 and TRBJ2-1, with 7 bases fitting TRBD2. Unmatched junction bases numbered 17, after V lost 6 bases and J lost 9 bases. Germline V gives CDR1 SGHAT, CDR2 FQNNGV. This CDR3 has 16 amino acids.

This clonotype was seen repeatedly, ten times or more. The chain employs TRBV3-1 and TRBJ1-1; a possible D gene is TRBD1 (6 bases). The V gene's germline CDR1 is LGHDT and CDR2 YNNKEL (reference sequence). V was cut by 1 base and J by 1 base, with 10 bases left in between. The CDR3 consists of 15 residues. For the CDR3, the DNA is TGTGCCAGCAGCCAAGTAGTAGGGGGGAACACTGAAGCTTTCTTT. This gives the protein CASSQVVGGNTEAFF.

This clonotype was seen a handful of times. The rearrangement joins TRBV15 to TRBJ1-6; D perhaps matches TRBD1 (5 bases). This CDR3 spans 13 amino acids. V lost 5 bases and J lost 5, with 7 bases in between. In germline, CDR1 is LNHNV, CDR2 YYDKDF (reference sequence). The CDR3 region is CATSRQNNSPLHF. The CDR3 DNA sequence: TGTGCCACCAGCCGACAGAATAATTCACCCCTCCACTTT.

The CDR3 sequence is CASSSLSNYNEQFF. CDR3 DNA: TGTGCCAGCAGTTCCCTGAGCAATTACAATGAGCAGTTCTTC. This chain joins TRBV27 and TRBJ2-1; D is uncertain. Per the germline V gene, CDR1 is MNHEY and CDR2 is SMNVEV (reference sequence). The CDR3 totals 14 residues. The germline V and J ends were trimmed by 4 bases and 4 bases, with 11 bases remaining between them.

There are many counts of this clonotype. The chain employs TRBV20-1 and TRBJ2-7, with D uncertain. Germline V gene data show CDR1 as DFQATT and CDR2 as SNEGSKA (reference sequence). This CDR3 has 11 residues. V lost 2 bases and J lost 7, with 9 bases in between. This chain's CDR3 is CSARLATEQYF. CDR3 sequence (DNA): TGCAGTGCTAGATTAGCAACAGAGCAGTACTTC.

This clonotype was counted at least ten times. The chain recombines TRBV5-1 with TRBJ2-7; D is perhaps TRBD2 (5 bases). Germline values: CDR1 SGHRS, CDR2 YFSETQ. This CDR3 contains 14 residues. V lost 3 bases, J lost 2 bases, and 12 bases lay in between. CDR3 in DNA: TGCGCCAGCAGCTCCCCGACGGGGACCTACGAGCAGTACTTC. This translates into CASSSPTGTYEQYF.

At least ten counts were recorded for this clonotype. This chain uses TRBV7-9 with TRBJ2-1; TRBD1 matches 10 bases. This CDR3 is 15 amino acids long. CDR1 and CDR2 (germline): SEHNR, FQNEAQ (reference sequence). The junction had 12 bases not matched to a gene; V was cut back by 4 bases and J by 12 bases. In DNA form, the CDR3 reads TGTGCCAGCAGCTCGGGACAGGGGATACAATTAGGGCAGTTCTTC. It encodes CASSSGQGIQLGQFF. Looking up the rest from reference TRBV7-9 and TRBJ2-1 gives the full variable domain: DTGVSQNPRHKITKRGQNVTFRCDPISEHNRLYWYRQTLGQGPEFLTYFQNEAQLEKSRLLSDRFSAERPKGSFSTLEIQRTEQGDSAMYLCASSSGQGIQLGQFFGPGTRLTVL.

This clonotype was counted ten times or more. The V and J genes are TRBV2 and TRBJ2-1; TRBD2 agrees at 9 bases. This CDR3 contains 16 residues. The germline V gene has CDR1 SNHLY and CDR2 FYNNEI. V trimming: 8 bases; J trimming: 7 bases; junction bases outside the gene matches: 15. The CDR3 here is CASFPLQGLAGNEQFF. DNA for the CDR3: TGTGCCAGCTTTCCCCTCCAAGGGCTAGCGGGGAATGAGCAGTTCTTC.

This clonotype was picked up a small number of times. The gene calls are TRBV4-3 and TRBJ2-7; 9 nucleotides align to TRBD1. Trimming cost V 0 bases and J 7 bases; bases outside gene matches: 7. The CDR3 runs 15 residues. CDR1 LGHNA and CDR2 YSLEER come from the germline V gene. CDR3 nucleotides: TGCGCCAGCAGCCAAGAATGGGACAGGGTCTATGAGCAGTACTTC. Its protein product is CASSQEWDRVYEQYF.

This clonotype was found many times. This chain joins TRBV5-5 and TRBJ2-1, with D possibly called TRBD1 or TRBD2 (5 bases each). V was clipped by 4 bases and J by 2 bases, with 10 bases between them. CDR1 is SGHKS and CDR2 is YYEKEE in the germline V gene (reference sequence). The CDR3 spans 14 residues. Here the CDR3 reads CASSLPGPYNEQFF. The CDR3 nucleotides are TGTGCCAGCAGCCTACCGGGACCCTACAATGAGCAGTTCTTC.

This clonotype was counted ten times or more. J is TRBJ2-7 and V is TRBV6-1, with D possibly being TRBD2 (6 bases). This CDR3 has 14 residues. Germline V gives CDR1 MNHNS, CDR2 SASEGT. The V and J ends lost 8 bases and 2 bases respectively, with 16 bases between them. The CDR3 coding sequence is TGTGCCAGCGCCGGGACTTTCGTACCCTACGAGCAGTACTTC. Residues: CASAGTFVPYEQYF.

This clonotype was seen repeatedly, ten times or more. The chain uses TRBV7-2 and TRBJ2-5; a possible D gene is TRBD2 (6 bases). V was clipped by 5 bases and J by 5 bases, with 9 bases between them. This CDR3 has 12 residues. Per germline, CDR1 SGHTA and CDR2 FQGNSA. The CDR3 region is CASSGRGETQYF. The CDR3 coding sequence is TGTGCCAGCAGCGGCCGGGGGGAGACCCAGTACTTC.

The chain recombines TRBV9 with TRBJ2-7; D might be TRBD1 or TRBD2, each matching 7 bases. V was shortened by 3 bases and J by 5 bases, with 15 bases between the two germline ends. This CDR3 is built from 14 residues. The germline V gene has CDR1 SGDLS and CDR2 YYNGEE. DNA of the CDR3: TGTGCCAGCAGCGAGGGAGGGACAGAGAACGAGCAGTACTTC. This gives the protein CASSEGGTENEQYF.

The rearrangement links TRBV25-1 to TRBJ2-5; D is possibly TRBD1 (6 bases). Germline lookup yields CDR1 MGHDK and CDR2 SYGVNS. This CDR3 has 15 amino acids. Trimming removed 0 bases from V and 4 bases from J, with 12 bases in between. In DNA, the CDR3 is TGTGCCAGCAGTGAATACAGTCCGACAGGAGAGACCCAGTACTTC. Its protein product is CASSEYSPTGETQYF.

This clonotype was counted many times. The chain employs TRBV27 and TRBJ1-2, with 9 bases fitting TRBD1. Germline V gene sequence: CDR1 MNHEY, CDR2 SMNVEV (reference sequence). V dropped 5 bases and J dropped 5; count of bases not matched to a gene: 6. The CDR3 is made up of 14 amino acids. In DNA, the CDR3 is TGTGCCAGCAGTCCCTGGGACAGGGAATATGGCTACACCTTC. Residues: CASSPWDREYGYTF.

This clonotype has at least ten counts. The chain uses TRBV18 and TRBJ2-2; 7 nucleotides match TRBD2. The CDR3 runs to 16 residues. CDR1 is KGHSH and CDR2 is LQKENI in the germline V gene. Unmatched junction bases numbered 13, after V lost 5 bases and J lost 7 bases. The CDR3: CASSSTRTSWGGELFF. The CDR3, as DNA: TGTGCCAGCTCATCTACTCGGACTAGTTGGGGCGGGGAGCTGTTTTTT.

Only a few counts were recorded for this clonotype. The rearrangement joins TRBV6-1 to TRBJ1-2; D might be TRBD1 (6 bases). V gave up 7 bases and J gave up 7 bases, with 19 bases separating them. The CDR3 is made up of 14 amino acids. Germline CDR1 is MNHNS and CDR2 is SASEGT. In DNA form, the CDR3 reads TGTGCCAGCAACCTTATGGGGCCGGGGGCTGGCTACACCTTC. Its protein product is CASNLMGPGAGYTF.

The rearrangement links TRBV19 to TRBJ1-5; D is ambiguous. The CDR3 spans 16 residues. Germline values: CDR1 LNHDA, CDR2 SQIVND (reference sequence). With 6 bases removed from V and 1 base from J, the gap between germline ends came to 16 bases. The CDR3 loop is CASSILGTGSNQPQHF. Here the CDR3 DNA reads TGTGCCAGTAGCATTCTTGGAACCGGCAGCAATCAGCCCCAGCATTTT.

This clonotype was seen a few times. J is TRBJ2-7 and V is TRBV14, with D perhaps given as TRBD1 or TRBD2 (6 bases each). This CDR3 is built from 14 residues. Per the germline V gene, CDR1 is SGHDN and CDR2 is FVKESK. Trimming took 4 bases from V and 3 from J, leaving 13 bases between them. In DNA form, the CDR3 reads TGTGCCAGCAGCCCCGATGGAGGGGGCTACGAGCAGTACTTC. This gives the protein CASSPDGGGYEQYF.